This TCR beta chain was captured in a study of response to subunit inactivated influenza vaccine. General study findings and limits: Authors proposed each seasonal influenza vaccination draws in few new T cells.

In the case of this clonotype: The antigen remains unidentified.

Trimming took 5 bases from V and 0 from J; bases not matched to a gene: 7. The CDR3 has 16 residues. Germline V gives CDR1 SEHNR, CDR2 FQNEAQ (reference sequence). TCRdb reanalysed the RT-PCR reads using MiXCR and keeps one entry per CDR3 protein. The sample consists of over 800,000 distinct CDR3 sequences, 21% of them appearing once. This chain links TRBV7-9 with TRBJ1-3, with 7 bases fitting TRBD1. The starting material was PBMCs from blood, obtained around 5 days after vaccination. This receptor was identified in a man aged 45-65 years who received an inactivated influenza vaccine. The CDR3 DNA reads as TGTGCCAGCAGCCCGGACAGGACCCACTCTGGAAACACCATATATTTT. This codes for CASSPDRTHSGNTIYF.